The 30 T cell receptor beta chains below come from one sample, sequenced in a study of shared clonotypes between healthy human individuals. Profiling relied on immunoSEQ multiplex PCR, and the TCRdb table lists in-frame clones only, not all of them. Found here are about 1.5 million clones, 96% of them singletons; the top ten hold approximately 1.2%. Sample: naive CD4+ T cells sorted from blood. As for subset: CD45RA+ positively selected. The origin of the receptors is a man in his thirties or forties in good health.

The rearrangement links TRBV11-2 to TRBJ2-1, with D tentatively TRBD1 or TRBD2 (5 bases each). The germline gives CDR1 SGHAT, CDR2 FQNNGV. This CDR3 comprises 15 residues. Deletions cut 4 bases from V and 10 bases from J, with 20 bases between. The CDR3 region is CASSWGMRAPSEQFF. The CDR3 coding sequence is TGTGCCAGCAGCTGGGGGATGCGGGCCCCATCCGAGCAGTTCTTC. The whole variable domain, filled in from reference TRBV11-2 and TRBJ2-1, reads EAGVAQSPRYKIIEKRQSVAFWCNPISGHATLYWYQQILGQGPKLLIQFQNNGVVDDSQLPKDRFSAERLKGVDSTLKIQPAKLEDSAVYLCASSWGMRAPSEQFFGPGTRLTVL.

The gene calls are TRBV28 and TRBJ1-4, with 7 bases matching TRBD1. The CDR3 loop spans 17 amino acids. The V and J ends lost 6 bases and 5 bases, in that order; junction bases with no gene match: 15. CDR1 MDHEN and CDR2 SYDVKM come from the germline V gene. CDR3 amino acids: CASSTPLDRAGNEKLFF. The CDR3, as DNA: TGTGCCAGCAGCACCCCCCTCGACAGGGCTGGGAATGAAAAACTGTTTTTT.

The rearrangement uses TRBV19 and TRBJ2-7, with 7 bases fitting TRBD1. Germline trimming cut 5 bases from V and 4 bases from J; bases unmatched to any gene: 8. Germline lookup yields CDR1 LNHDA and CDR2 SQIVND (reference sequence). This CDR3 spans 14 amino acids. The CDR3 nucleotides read TGTGCCAGTAGTCGACTTGACAGGGTATACGAGCAGTACTTC. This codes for CASSRLDRVYEQYF. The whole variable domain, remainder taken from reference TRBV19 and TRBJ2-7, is DGGITQSPKYLFRKEGQNVTLSCEQNLNHDAMYWYRQDPGQGLRLIYYSQIVNDFQKGDIAEGYSVSREKKESFPLTVTSAQKNPTAFYLCASSRLDRVYEQYFGPGTRLTVT.

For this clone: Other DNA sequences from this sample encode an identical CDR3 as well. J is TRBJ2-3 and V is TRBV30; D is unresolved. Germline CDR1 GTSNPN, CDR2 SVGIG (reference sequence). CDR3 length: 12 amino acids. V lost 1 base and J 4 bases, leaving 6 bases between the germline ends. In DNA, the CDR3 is TGTGCCTGGAGTGCCGGGCCAGATACGCAGTATTTT. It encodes CAWSAGPDTQYF.

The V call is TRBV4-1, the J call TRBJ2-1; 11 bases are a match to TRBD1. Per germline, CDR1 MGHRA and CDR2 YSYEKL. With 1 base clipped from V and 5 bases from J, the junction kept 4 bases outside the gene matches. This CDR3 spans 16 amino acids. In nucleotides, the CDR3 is TGCGCCAGCAGCCAAGGGACAGGGGGCGCCCACAATGAGCAGTTCTTC. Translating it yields CASSQGTGGAHNEQFF.

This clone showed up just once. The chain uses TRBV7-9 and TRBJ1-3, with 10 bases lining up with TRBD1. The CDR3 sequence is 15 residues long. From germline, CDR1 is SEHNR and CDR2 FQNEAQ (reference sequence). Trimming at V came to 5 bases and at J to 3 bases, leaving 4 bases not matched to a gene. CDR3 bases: TGTGCCAGCAGCGGGGACAGGGGCGATGGAAACACCATATATTTT. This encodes CASSGDRGDGNTIYF.

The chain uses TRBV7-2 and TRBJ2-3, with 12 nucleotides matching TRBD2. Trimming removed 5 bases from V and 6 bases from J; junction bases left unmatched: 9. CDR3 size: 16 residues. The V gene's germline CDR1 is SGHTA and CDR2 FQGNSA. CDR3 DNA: TGTGCCAGCAGCCTCGGACTAGCGGGGTTGCTGGATACGCAGTATTTT. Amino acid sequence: CASSLGLAGLLDTQYF.

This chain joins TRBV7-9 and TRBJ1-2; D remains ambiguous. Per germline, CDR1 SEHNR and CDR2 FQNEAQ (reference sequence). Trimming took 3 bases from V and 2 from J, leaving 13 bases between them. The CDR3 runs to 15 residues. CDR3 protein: CASSFIILENYGYTF. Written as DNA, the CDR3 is TGTGCCAGCAGCTTCATAATTTTGGAGAACTATGGCTACACCTTC.

The CDR3 sequence: CASSEALLREAFF. The CDR3 DNA follows: TGTGCCAGCAGTGAAGCGCTTTTAAGGGAAGCTTTCTTT. The chain recombines TRBV6-1 with TRBJ1-1, with D uncertain. Germline V gene data show CDR1 as MNHNS and CDR2 as SASEGT. The germline V and J ends were trimmed by 0 bases and 8 bases, with 10 bases remaining between them. The CDR3 consists of 13 residues.

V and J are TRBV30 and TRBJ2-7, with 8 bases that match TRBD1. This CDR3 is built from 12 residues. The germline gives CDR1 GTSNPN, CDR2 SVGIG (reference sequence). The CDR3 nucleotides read TGTGCTCTAGACAGGGGCGGTTACGAGCAGTACTTC. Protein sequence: CALDRGGYEQYF.

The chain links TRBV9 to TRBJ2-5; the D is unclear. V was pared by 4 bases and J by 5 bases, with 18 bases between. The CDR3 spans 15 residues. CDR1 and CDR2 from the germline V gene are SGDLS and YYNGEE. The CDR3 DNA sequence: TGTGCCAGCAGCCCCGCTCGTCTCCCCACCGAGACCCAGTACTTC. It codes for CASSPARLPTETQYF.

CDR3: CASSSGGEQFF. The CDR3 coding sequence is TGTGCCAGCAGCTCGGGAGGTGAGCAGTTCTTC. V gene TRBV7-2 combines with J gene TRBJ2-1; TRBD2 agrees at 7 bases. Germline CDR1 and CDR2: SGHTA and FQGNSA. Trimming cost V 4 bases and J 9 bases; bases outside gene matches: 0. The CDR3 sequence is 11 residues long.

DNA for the CDR3: TGTGCCAGCAGTTTACGCCCATCGGGACTGTCTGAGCAGTTCTTC. This codes for CASSLRPSGLSEQFF. This chain links TRBV27 with TRBJ2-1; TRBD2 is a possible D gene (6 bases). V lost 2 bases and J 9 bases, leaving 17 bases between the germline ends. Germline assignment: CDR1 MNHEY and CDR2 SMNVEV (reference sequence). The CDR3 consists of 15 residues.

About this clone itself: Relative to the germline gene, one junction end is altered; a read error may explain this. The CDR3 nucleotides read TGTGCCACCAACGAGAACAGCGGGGAGCTGTTTTTT. It yields the protein CATNENSGELFF. This rearrangement joins TRBV15 to TRBJ2-2; D unresolved. Germline CDR1 is LNHNV and CDR2 is YYDKDF (reference sequence). The CDR3 has 12 residues.

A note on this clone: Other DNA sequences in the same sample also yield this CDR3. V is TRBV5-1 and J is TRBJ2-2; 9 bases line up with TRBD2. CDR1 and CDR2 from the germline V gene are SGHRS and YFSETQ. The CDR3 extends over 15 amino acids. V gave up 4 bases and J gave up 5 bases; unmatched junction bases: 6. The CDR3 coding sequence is TGCGCCAGCAGCGTTAGCGGGAGAATAACCGGGGAGCTGTTTTTT. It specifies CASSVSGRITGELFF.

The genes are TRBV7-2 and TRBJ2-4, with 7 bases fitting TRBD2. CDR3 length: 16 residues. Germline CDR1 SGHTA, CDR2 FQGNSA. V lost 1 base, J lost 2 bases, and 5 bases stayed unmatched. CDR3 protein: CASSLVAGATKNIQYF. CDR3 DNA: TGTGCCAGCAGCTTAGTCGCGGGAGCCACCAAAAACATTCAGTACTTC.

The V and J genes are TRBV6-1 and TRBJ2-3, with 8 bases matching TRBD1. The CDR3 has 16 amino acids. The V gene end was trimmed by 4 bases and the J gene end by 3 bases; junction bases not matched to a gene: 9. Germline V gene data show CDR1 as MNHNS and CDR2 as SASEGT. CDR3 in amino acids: CASSGSRGQGTDTQYF. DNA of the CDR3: TGTGCCAGCAGTGGATCCCGCGGACAGGGAACAGATACGCAGTATTTT.

CDR3 loop: CASSVDPPGRATDTQYF. The CDR3 DNA is TGTGCCAGCAGCGTAGACCCACCTGGGCGGGCAACAGATACGCAGTATTTT. The chain carries TRBV9 and TRBJ2-3, with D tentatively TRBD2 (5 bases). This CDR3 is built from 17 residues. Deletions cut 0 bases from V and 3 bases from J, with 17 bases between. The germline CDR1 and CDR2 sequences are SGDLS and YYNGEE.

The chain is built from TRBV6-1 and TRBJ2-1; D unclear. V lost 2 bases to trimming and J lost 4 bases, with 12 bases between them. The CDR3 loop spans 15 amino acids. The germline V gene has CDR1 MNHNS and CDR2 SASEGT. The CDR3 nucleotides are TGTGCCAGCAGTGAACGGTGGGCCCCGTACAATGAGCAGTTCTTC. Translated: CASSERWAPYNEQFF.

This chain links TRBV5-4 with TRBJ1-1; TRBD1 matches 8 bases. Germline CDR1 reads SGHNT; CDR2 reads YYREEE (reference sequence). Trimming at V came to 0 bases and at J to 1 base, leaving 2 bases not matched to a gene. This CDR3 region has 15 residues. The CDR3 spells CASSLGTGGNTEAFF. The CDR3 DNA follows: TGTGCCAGCAGCTTGGGAACAGGGGGGAACACTGAAGCTTTCTTT.

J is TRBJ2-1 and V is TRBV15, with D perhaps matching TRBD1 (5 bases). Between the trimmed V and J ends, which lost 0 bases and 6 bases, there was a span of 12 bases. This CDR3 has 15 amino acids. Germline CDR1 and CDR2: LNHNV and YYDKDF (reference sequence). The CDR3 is CATSRDQAGRNEQFF. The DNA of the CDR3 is TGTGCCACCAGCAGAGATCAGGCAGGGCGCAATGAGCAGTTCTTC.

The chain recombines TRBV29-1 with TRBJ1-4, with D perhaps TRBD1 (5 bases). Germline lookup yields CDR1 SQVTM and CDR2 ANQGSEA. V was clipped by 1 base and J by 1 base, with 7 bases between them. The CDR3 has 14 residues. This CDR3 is CSVEGGETNEKLFF. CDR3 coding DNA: TGCAGCGTTGAAGGGGGGGAAACTAATGAAAAACTGTTTTTT.

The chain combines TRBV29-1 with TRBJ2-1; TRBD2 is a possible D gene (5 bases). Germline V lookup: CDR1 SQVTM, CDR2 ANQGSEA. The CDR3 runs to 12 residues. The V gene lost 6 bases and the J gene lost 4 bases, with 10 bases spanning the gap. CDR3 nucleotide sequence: TGCAGCGTCTTCGACTATTACAATGAGCAGTTCTTC. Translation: CSVFDYYNEQFF.

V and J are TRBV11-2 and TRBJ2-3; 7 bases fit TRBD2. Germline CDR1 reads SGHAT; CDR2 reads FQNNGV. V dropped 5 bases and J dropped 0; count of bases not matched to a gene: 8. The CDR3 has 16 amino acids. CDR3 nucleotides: TGTGCCAGCAGCCGAGGGCGGGAGTCAAGCACAGATACGCAGTATTTT. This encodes CASSRGRESSTDTQYF.

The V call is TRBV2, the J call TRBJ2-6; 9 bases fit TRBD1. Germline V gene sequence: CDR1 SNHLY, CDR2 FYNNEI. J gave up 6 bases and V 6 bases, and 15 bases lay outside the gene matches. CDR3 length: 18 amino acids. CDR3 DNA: TGTGCCAGCAGGCGGGACAGGGCCTCCTCTCTGGCGGCCAACGTCCTGACTTTC. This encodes CASRRDRASSLAANVLTF.

This CDR3 is CASSLQKKDHYGYTF. CDR3 coding DNA: TGTGCCAGCTCATTACAAAAAAAGGATCACTATGGCTACACCTTC. The J gene is TRBJ1-2, the V gene TRBV18; the D is unclear. The germline gives CDR1 KGHSH, CDR2 LQKENI. With 5 bases removed from V and 3 bases from J, the gap between germline ends came to 16 bases. The CDR3 sequence is 15 residues long.

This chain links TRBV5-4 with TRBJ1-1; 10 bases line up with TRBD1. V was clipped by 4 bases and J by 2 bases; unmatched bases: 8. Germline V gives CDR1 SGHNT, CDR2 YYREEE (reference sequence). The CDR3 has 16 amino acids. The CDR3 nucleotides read TGTGCCAGCAGCCCCAAGAGACAGGGGGCTAACACTGAAGCTTTCTTT. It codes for CASSPKRQGANTEAFF.

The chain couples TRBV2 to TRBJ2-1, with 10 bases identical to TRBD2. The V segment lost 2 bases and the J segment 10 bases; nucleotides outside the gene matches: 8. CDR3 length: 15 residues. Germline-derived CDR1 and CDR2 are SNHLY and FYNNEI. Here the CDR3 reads CASSEKREGIPEQFF. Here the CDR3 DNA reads TGTGCCAGCAGTGAAAAGCGGGAGGGCATACCAGAGCAGTTCTTC.

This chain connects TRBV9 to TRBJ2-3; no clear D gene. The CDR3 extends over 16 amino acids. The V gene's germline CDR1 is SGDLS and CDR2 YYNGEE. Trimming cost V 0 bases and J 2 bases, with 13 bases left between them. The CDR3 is CASSVEAGIVTDTQYF. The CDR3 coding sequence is TGTGCCAGCAGCGTAGAGGCAGGAATAGTCACAGATACGCAGTATTTT.

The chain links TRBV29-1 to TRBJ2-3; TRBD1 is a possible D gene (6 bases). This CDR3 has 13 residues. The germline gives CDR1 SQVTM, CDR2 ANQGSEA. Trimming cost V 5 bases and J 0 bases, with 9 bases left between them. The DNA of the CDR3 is TGCAGCGTTTCCCAGGGGAGCACAGATACGCAGTATTTT. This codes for CSVSQGSTDTQYF.